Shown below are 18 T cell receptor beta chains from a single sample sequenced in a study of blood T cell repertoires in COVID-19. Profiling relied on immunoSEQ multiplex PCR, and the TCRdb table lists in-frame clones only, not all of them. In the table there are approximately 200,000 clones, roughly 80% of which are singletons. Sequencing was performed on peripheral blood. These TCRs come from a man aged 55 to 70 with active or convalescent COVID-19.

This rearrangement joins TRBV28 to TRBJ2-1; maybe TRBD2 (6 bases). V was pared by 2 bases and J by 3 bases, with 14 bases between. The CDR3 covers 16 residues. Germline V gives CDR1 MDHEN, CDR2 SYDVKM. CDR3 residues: CASSLTFGGNYNEQFF. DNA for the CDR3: TGTGCCAGCAGTTTAACGTTCGGGGGAAACTACAATGAGCAGTTCTTC.

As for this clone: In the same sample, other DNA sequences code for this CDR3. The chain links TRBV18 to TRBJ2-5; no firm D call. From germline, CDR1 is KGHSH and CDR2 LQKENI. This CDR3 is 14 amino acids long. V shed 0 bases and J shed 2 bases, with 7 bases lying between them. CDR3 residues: CASSPPSLQETQYF. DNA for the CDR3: TGTGCCAGCTCACCACCGTCCCTTCAAGAGACCCAGTACTTC.

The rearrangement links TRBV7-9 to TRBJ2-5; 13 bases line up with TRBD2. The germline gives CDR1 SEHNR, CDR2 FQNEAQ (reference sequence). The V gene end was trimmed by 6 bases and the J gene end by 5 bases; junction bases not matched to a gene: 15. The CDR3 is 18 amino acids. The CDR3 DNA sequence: TGTGCCAGCAGAACGGGACAGGGAGGACTAGCGGGAGTGGAGACCCAGTACTTC. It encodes CASRTGQGGLAGVETQYF. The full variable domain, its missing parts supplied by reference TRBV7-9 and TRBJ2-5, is DTGVSQNPRHKITKRGQNVTFRCDPISEHNRLYWYRQTLGQGPEFLTYFQNEAQLEKSRLLSDRFSAERPKGSFSTLEIQRTEQGDSAMYLCASRTGQGGLAGVETQYFGPGTRLLVL.

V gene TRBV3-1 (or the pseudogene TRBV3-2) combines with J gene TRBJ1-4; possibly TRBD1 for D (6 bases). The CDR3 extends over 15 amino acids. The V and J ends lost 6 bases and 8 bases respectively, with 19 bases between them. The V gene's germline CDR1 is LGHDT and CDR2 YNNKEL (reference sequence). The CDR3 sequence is CASRPREKGGEKLFF. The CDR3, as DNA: TGTGCCAGCAGGCCGAGGGAGAAAGGGGGAGAAAAACTGTTTTTT.

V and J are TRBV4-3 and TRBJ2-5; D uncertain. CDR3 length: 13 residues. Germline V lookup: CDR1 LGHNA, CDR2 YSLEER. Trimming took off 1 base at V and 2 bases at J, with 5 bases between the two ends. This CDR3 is CASSQVRQETQYF. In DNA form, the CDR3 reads TGCGCCAGCAGCCAAGTGCGGCAAGAGACCCAGTACTTC.

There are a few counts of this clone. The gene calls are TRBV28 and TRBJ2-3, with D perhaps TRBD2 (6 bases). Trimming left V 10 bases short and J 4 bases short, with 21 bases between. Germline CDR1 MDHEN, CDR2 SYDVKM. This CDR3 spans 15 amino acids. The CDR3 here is CATTLGGGAADTQYF. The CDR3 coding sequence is TGTGCCACCACACTAGGCGGAGGGGCAGCAGATACGCAGTATTTT.

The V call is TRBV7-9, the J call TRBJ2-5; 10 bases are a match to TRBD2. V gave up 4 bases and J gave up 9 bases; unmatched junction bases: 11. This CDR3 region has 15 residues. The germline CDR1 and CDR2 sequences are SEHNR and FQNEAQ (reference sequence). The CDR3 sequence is CASSSTSGAEGAQYF. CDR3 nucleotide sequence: TGTGCCAGCAGCTCAACTAGCGGGGCGGAGGGGGCCCAGTACTTC. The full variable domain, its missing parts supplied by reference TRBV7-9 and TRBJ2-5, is DTGVSQNPRHKITKRGQNVTFRCDPISEHNRLYWYRQTLGQGPEFLTYFQNEAQLEKSRLLSDRFSAERPKGSFSTLEIQRTEQGDSAMYLCASSSTSGAEGAQYFGPGTRLLVL.

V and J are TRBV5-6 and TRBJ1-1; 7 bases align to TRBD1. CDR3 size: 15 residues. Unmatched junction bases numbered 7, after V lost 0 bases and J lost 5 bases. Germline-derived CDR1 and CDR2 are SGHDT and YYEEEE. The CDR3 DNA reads TGTGCCAGCAGCTTGGGGCTAGGGGGCCGGACTGAAGCTTTCTTT. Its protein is CASSLGLGGRTEAFF.

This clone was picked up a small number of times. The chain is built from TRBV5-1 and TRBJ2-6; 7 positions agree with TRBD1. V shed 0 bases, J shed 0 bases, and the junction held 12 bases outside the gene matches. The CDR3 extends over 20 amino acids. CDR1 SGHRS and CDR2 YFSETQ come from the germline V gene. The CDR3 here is CASSLDGTAAFYSGANVLTF. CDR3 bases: TGCGCCAGCAGCTTGGATGGGACAGCGGCCTTCTACTCTGGGGCCAACGTCCTGACTTTC.

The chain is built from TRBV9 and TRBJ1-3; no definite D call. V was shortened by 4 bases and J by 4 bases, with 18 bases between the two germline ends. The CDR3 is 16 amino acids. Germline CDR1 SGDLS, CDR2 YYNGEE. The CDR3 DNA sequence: TGTGCCAGCAGCTTAGGAGACACCGTCCGGGGAAACACCATATATTTT. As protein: CASSLGDTVRGNTIYF.

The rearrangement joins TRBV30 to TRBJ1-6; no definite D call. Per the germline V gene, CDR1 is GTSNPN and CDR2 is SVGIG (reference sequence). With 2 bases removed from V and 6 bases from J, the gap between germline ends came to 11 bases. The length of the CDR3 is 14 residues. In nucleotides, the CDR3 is TGTGCCTGGAGTAGCGGAACACCTAATTCACCCCTCCACTTT. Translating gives CAWSSGTPNSPLHF.

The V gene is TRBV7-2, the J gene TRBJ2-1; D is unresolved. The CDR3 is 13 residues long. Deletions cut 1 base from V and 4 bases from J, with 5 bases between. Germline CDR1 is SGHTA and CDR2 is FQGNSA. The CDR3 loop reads CASSLGQYNEQFF. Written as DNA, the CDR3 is TGTGCCAGCAGCTTAGGGCAGTACAATGAGCAGTTCTTC.

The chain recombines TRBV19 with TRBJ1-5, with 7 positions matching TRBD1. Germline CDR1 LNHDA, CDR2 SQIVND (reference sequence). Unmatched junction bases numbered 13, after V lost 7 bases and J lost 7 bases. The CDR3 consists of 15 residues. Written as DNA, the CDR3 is TGTGCCAGTACCACCTCGGGAGGGGGCAGCCAGCCCCAGCATTTT. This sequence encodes CASTTSGGGSQPQHF.

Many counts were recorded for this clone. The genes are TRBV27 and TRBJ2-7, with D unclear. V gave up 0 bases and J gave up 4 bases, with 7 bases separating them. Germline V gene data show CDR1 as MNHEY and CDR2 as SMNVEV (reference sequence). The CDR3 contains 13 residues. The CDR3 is CASSLSSAYEQYF. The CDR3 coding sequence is TGTGCCAGCAGTTTATCCAGCGCGTACGAGCAGTACTTC.

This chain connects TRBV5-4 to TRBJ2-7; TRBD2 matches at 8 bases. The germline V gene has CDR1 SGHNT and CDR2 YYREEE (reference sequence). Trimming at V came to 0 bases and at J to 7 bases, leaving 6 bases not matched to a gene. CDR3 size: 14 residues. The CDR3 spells CASSLAGGHREQYF. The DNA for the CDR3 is TGTGCCAGCAGCTTGGCGGGGGGGCATCGGGAGCAGTACTTC.

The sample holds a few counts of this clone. CDR3: CASSLNRETEAFF. The CDR3 DNA follows: TGTGCCAGCAGCTTAAACAGGGAGACTGAAGCTTTCTTT. The rearrangement uses TRBV7-9 and TRBJ1-1; D possibly corresponds to TRBD1 (6 bases). The CDR3 is 13 amino acids. V was cut by 2 bases and J by 5 bases, with 9 bases left in between. Germline V gene lookup returns CDR1 SEHNR and CDR2 FQNEAQ (reference sequence).

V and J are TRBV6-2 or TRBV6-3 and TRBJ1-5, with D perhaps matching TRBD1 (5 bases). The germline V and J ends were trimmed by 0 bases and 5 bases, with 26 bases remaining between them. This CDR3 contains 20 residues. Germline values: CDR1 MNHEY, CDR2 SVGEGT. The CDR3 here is CASSYSIRGGGARDYQPQHF. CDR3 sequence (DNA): TGTGCCAGCAGTTACTCGATTCGCGGAGGAGGGGCCAGGGATTATCAGCCCCAGCATTTT.

The CDR3: CASSLKGADTQYF. The DNA for the CDR3 is TGTGCCAGCAGCCTAAAAGGAGCAGATACGCAGTATTTT. V gene TRBV3-1 (or the pseudogene TRBV3-2) combines with J gene TRBJ2-3; no firm D call. The length of the CDR3 is 13 residues. V shed 4 bases and J shed 4 bases, with 9 bases lying between them. CDR1 and CDR2 (germline): LGHDT, YNNKEL (reference sequence).